This is a list of T cell receptor beta chains from one sample in a study of cytomegalovirus exposure and HLA in healthy donors. The method was immunoSEQ multiplex PCR; TCRdb's version includes in-frame clones alone and lacks a portion of them. The sample consists of more than 95,000 clones, about 85% of them appearing once. Sequencing was performed on PBMCs. Receptor source: a woman aged 18-29 years in good health and CMV-seropositive. The CDR3 runs from the conserved cysteine through the conserved F or W. The order of the fields is V gene, clone size, J gene, D gene, CDR3 protein, CDR3 DNA. The D gene is left open where the match is weak. The listing skips clone size in some rows; elsewhere it reads once, few, many or a size class.

TRBV28	-	TRBJ1-4	-	CASSFANNEKLFF	TGTGCCAGCAGTTTCGCGAATAATGAAAAACTGTTTTTT
TRBV14	-	TRBJ1-5	-	CASSRGSGAQHF	TGTGCCAGCAGCCGTGGGAGTGGGGCCCAGCATTTT
TRBV9	-	TRBJ1-3	-	CASSVDGEAGNTIYF	TGTGCCAGCAGCGTAGATGGGGAGGCTGGAAACACCATATATTTT
TRBV6-1	-	TRBJ1-5	-	CASSPMGDSNQPQHF	TGTGCCAGCAGCCCAATGGGAGATAGCAATCAGCCCCAGCATTTT
TRBV4-2	-	TRBJ2-1	-	CASSPEGDEQFF	TGTGCCAGCAGCCCCGAGGGCGATGAGCAGTTCTTC
TRBV6-6	-	TRBJ2-3	TRBD2	CASSYTSGRDTQYF	TGTGCCAGCAGTTACACTAGCGGGAGAGATACGCAGTATTTT
TRBV11-2	-	TRBJ2-1	-	CASSLSRGHEQFF	TGTGCCAGCAGCTTATCCAGGGGCCATGAGCAGTTCTTC
TRBV9	-	TRBJ1-1	TRBD1	CASNRQGTDTEAFF	TGTGCCAGCAATAGACAGGGTACGGACACTGAAGCTTTCTTT
TRBV7-2	few	TRBJ1-5	-	CASSLSNQPQHF	TGTGCCAGCAGCTTATCGAATCAGCCCCAGCATTTT
TRBV18	-	TRBJ1-1	-	CASSPQGGGTEAFF	TGTGCCAGCTCACCCCAGGGCGGTGGCACTGAAGCTTTCTTT
TRBV27	-	TRBJ2-3	TRBD2	CASSPWGSGRTADTQYF	TGTGCCAGCAGTCCCTGGGGGAGCGGGAGGACCGCAGATACGCAGTATTTT
TRBV4-1	-	TRBJ1-1	-	CASSGPLGVNTEAFF	TGCGCCAGCAGCGGCCCCCTAGGGGTGAACACTGAAGCTTTCTTT
TRBV29-1	-	TRBJ2-5	-	CSVEDLEGVGLETQYF	TGCAGCGTTGAAGATCTTGAGGGGGTTGGTCTAGAGACCCAGTACTTC
TRBV9	-	TRBJ2-2	-	CASSRATGGPDTGELFF	TGTGCCAGCAGCAGAGCTACTGGGGGCCCCGACACCGGGGAGCTGTTTTTT
TRBV2	once	TRBJ2-1	TRBD2	CASSSGSYNEQFF	TGTGCCAGCTCTAGCGGTTCCTACAATGAGCAGTTCTTC
TRBV6-4	-	TRBJ1-2	-	CASSEEGTANYGYTF	TGTGCCAGCAGTGAGGAGGGGACCGCTAACTATGGCTACACCTTC
TRBV9	once	TRBJ2-7	-	CASSPRADAPFYEQYF	TGTGCCAGCAGCCCCAGGGCGGATGCCCCGTTCTACGAGCAGTACTTC
TRBV6-6	-	TRBJ1-1	-	CASILRGGDTEAFF	TGTGCCAGCATTCTCCGAGGAGGAGACACTGAAGCTTTCTTT
TRBV7-8	-	TRBJ1-5	-	CASSSPSSQPQHF	TGTGCCAGCAGCTCCCCATCCAGTCAGCCCCAGCATTTT
TRBV6-5	-	TRBJ2-7	-	CASSAGHRPGYEQYF	TGTGCCAGCAGTGCAGGCCACAGGCCAGGGTACGAGCAGTACTTC
TRBV7-9	-	TRBJ2-3	-	CASSLASAGADTQYF	TGTGCCAGCAGCTTAGCCTCGGCGGGTGCAGATACGCAGTATTTT
TRBV5-4	-	TRBJ1-4	-	CASSLGHTPEKLFF	TGTGCCAGCAGCTTGGGACACACCCCCGAAAAACTGTTTTTT
TRBV7-6	-	TRBJ1-1	-	CASSLLRENTEAFF	TGTGCCAGCAGCTTACTACGGGAGAACACTGAAGCTTTCTTT
TRBV7-3	-	TRBJ2-7	-	CASSLQGGYEQYF	TGTGCCAGCAGCTTACAGGGGGGCTACGAGCAGTACTTC
TRBV18	-	TRBJ1-1	TRBD1	CASSRDRAVNTEAFF	TGTGCCAGCTCACGAGACAGGGCCGTCAACACTGAAGCTTTCTTT
TRBV10-3	-	TRBJ2-1	TRBD2	CAIRGGGTVYNEQFF	TGTGCCATCAGGGGGGGAGGGACGGTTTACAATGAGCAGTTCTTC
TRBV9	-	TRBJ2-5	-	CASSVAGAEETQYF	TGTGCCAGCAGCGTAGCTGGGGCGGAGGAGACCCAGTACTTC
TRBV5-1	-	TRBJ2-3	-	CASSFPRADTQYF	TGCGCCAGCAGCTTTCCCAGGGCAGATACGCAGTATTTT
TRBV11-3	-	TRBJ1-3	-	CASSLNRDSGNTIYF	TGTGCCAGCAGCTTAAACAGGGACTCTGGAAACACCATATATTTT
TRBV7-3	-	TRBJ1-1	-	CASSSYPGTEAFF	TGTGCCAGCAGCTCCTACCCGGGCACTGAAGCTTTCTTT
TRBV12-5	-	TRBJ2-1	TRBD1	CASGLAAGTGNNEQFF	TGTGCTAGTGGTTTGGCCGCCGGGACAGGGAACAATGAGCAGTTCTTC
TRBV6-5	-	TRBJ1-1	-	CASRGLSNTEAFF	TGTGCCAGCAGGGGCCTATCGAACACTGAAGCTTTCTTT
TRBV5-4	-	TRBJ2-5	-	CASSSHRVQETQYF	TGTGCCAGCAGCTCTCACAGGGTCCAAGAGACCCAGTACTTC
TRBV4-1	-	TRBJ2-5	-	CASSQDRRADQETQYF	TGCGCCAGCAGCCAAGATAGGAGGGCGGATCAAGAGACCCAGTACTTC
TRBV28	-	TRBJ1-1	-	CASSFGRGTEAFF	TGTGCCAGCAGTTTTGGTAGGGGCACTGAAGCTTTCTTT
TRBV7-3	-	TRBJ2-1	-	CASSSQASEQFF	TGTGCCAGCAGCTCTCAGGCGAGTGAGCAGTTCTTC
TRBV7-9	once	TRBJ1-1	TRBD1	CASSKPGQGYTEAFF	TGTGCCAGCAGCAAACCGGGACAGGGGTACACTGAAGCTTTCTTT
TRBV25-1	-	TRBJ1-2	TRBD1	CASSTTGGGYTF	TGTGCCAGCAGTACCACAGGGGGGGGCTACACCTTC
TRBV11-2	once	TRBJ2-7	TRBD1	CASTPGTGDYEQYF	TGTGCCAGCACGCCAGGGACAGGGGACTACGAGCAGTACTTC
TRBV11-3	-	TRBJ2-5	TRBD2	CASSQHSGLAGVETQYF	TGTGCCAGCAGCCAACACTCCGGACTAGCGGGAGTAGAGACCCAGTACTTC
TRBV5-5	-	TRBJ1-6	-	CASSLTNRDSPLHF	TGTGCCAGCAGCCTAACAAACAGGGATTCACCCCTCCACTTT
TRBV6-5	-	TRBJ1-1	TRBD1	CATATGPPAVAFF	TGTGCCACTGCGACAGGGCCGCCCGCTGTAGCTTTCTTT
TRBV6-5	-	TRBJ2-7	-	CASSYSLLGEQYF	TGTGCCAGCAGTTACTCCCTACTTGGCGAGCAGTACTTC
TRBV6-5	-	TRBJ2-2	-	CASSLEGRDGELFF	TGTGCCAGCAGCCTGGAGGGTCGGGACGGGGAGCTGTTTTTT
TRBV28	-	TRBJ2-1	TRBD2	CASDRGGRNEQFF	TGTGCCAGCGACCGGGGGGGAAGGAATGAGCAGTTCTTC